These 2 T cell receptor beta chains share one sample of origin, sequenced in a study of T cell repertoires in cytomegalovirus infection. TCRdb itself ran the reads through MiXCR, one entry per CDR3 protein. The table shows roughly 310,000 distinct CDR3 sequences, with roughly 15% occurring only once. Specimen: PBMCs. The origin of the receptors is a human donor in good health (CMV status not recorded). Some clones in this sample may be carry-over from other donors' samples.

In its sample, this clonotype was seen a few times. The rearrangement joins TRBV28 to TRBJ2-7, with D possibly matching TRBD2 (5 bases). The CDR3 is 13 amino acids. V lost 3 bases and J lost 4, with 10 bases in between. The germline V gene has CDR1 MDHEN and CDR2 SYDVKM. The CDR3 reads CASSLTGMYEQYF. CDR3 DNA sequence: TGTGCCAGCAGTTTGACGGGGATGTACGAGCAGTACTTC.

J is TRBJ1-5 and V is TRBV7-8; D may be TRBD1 (6 bases). The germline V gene encodes CDR1 SGHVS and CDR2 FQNEAQ. Between the trimmed V and J ends, which lost 0 bases and 0 bases, there was a span of 15 bases. The CDR3 runs 18 residues. CDR3 in DNA: TGTGCCAGCAGCTTAGCAGGGGGTGAGGGATATAGCAATCAGCCCCAGCATTTT. This sequence encodes CASSLAGGEGYSNQPQHF.